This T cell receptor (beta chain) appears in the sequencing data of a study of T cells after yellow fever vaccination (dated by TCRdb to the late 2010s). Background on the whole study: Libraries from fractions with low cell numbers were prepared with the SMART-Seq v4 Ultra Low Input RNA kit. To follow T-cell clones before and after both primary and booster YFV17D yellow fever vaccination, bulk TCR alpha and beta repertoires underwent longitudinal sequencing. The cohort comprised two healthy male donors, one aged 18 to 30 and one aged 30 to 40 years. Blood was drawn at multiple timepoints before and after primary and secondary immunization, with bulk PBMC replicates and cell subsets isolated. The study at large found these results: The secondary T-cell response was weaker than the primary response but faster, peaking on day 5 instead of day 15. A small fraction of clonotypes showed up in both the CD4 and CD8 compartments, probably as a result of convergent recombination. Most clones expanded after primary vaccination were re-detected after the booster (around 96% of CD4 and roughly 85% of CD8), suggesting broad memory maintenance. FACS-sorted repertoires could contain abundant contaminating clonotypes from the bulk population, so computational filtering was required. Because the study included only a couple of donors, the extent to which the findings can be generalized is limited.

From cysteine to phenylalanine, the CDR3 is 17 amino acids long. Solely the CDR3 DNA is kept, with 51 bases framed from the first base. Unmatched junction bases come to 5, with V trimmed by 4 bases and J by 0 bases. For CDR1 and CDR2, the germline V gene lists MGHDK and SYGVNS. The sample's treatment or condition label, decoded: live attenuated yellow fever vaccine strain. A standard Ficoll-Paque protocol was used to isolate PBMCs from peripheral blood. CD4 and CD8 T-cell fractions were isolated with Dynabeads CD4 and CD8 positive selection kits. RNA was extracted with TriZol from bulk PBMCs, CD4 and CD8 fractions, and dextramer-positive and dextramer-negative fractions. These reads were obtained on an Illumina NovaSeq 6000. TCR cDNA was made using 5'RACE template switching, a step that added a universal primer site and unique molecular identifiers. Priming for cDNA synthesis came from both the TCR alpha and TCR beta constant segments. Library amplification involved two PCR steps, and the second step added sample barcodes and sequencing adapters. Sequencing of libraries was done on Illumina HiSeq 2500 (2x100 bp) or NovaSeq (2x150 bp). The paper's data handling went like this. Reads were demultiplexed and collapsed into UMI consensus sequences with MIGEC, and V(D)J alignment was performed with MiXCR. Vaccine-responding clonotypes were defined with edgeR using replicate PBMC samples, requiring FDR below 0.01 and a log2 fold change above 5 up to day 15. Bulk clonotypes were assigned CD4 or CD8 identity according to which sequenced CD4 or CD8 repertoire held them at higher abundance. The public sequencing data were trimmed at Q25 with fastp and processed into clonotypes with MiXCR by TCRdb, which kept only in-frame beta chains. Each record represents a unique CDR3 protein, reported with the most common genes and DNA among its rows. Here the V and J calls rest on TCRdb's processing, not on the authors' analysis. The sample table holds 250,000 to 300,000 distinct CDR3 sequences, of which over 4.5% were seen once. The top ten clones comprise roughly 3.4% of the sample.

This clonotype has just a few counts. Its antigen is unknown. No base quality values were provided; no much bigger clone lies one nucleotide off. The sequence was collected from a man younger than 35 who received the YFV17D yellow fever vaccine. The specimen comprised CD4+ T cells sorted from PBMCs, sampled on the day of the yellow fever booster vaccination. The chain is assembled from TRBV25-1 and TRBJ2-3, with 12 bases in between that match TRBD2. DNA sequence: TGTGCCAGCAGTGCTAGCGGGGGGGCCTTGAGCACAGATACGCAGTATTTT. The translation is CASSASGGALSTDTQYF.